This T cell receptor (beta chain) stems from a study of cytomegalovirus exposure and HLA in healthy donors. Trimming cost V 3 bases and J 0 bases, with 18 bases left between them. Germline-derived CDR1 and CDR2 are SNHLY and FYNNEI. The CDR3 has 18 amino acids. Amplification used 60 Vbeta primers and 13 Jbeta primers. Libraries were prepared by immunoSEQ multiplex PCR; TCRdb keeps only in-frame clonotypes and omits some of them. The sample carries under 150,000 clones, about 77% recorded once. Sequenced sample: PBMCs. The TCR sequence derives from a woman aged 40 to 50 in good health and CMV-seronegative. This chain uses TRBV2 with TRBJ1-5; maybe TRBD1 (6 bases). For the CDR3, the DNA is TGTGCCAGCAGTGATGGGACAACCTACGAATATAGCAATCAGCCCCAGCATTTT. Amino acids: CASSDGTTYEYSNQPQHF.